The next 29 T cell receptor beta chains were all read from a single sample in a study of Ad26.COV2.S vaccination and SARS-CoV-2 variants (dated by TCRdb to 2020 to 2022). Libraries were built with the immunoSEQ multiplex PCR assay. Not all clones reach the TCRdb copy of this immuneACCESS table, which keeps in-frame sequences only. Checked studies attribute under half of the gap to unresolved V genes and leave the rest unexplained. This sample is represented by 350,000 to 450,000 clones; approximately 85% of them were singletons. The ten most abundant clones make up around 3% of the sample. What the treatment or condition label conveys for this sample: around 19 received Ad26.COV2.S at low or high dose, single or two shots; five or six received placebo; per-sample allocation not given. For vaccine and placebo recipients, the sequenced repertoires came from samples collected on day 63 after the first injection.

The sample was peripheral blood, taken in a trial of Ad26.COV2.S vaccine versus placebo. These receptors were collected from a person between 18 and 59 years old who received the Ad26.COV2.S COVID-19 vaccine or a placebo.

This sequence joins TRBV4-1 and TRBJ2-1; D is ambiguous. The CDR3 totals 13 residues. Trimming stripped 2 bases from V and 8 bases from J, with 10 bases between. Germline CDR1 reads MGHRA; CDR2 reads YSYEKL. In DNA form, the CDR3 reads TGCGCCAGCAGCCAAAGACGTGGGGATGAGCAGTTCTTC. Amino acids: CASSQRRGDEQFF.

This clone has only one observation. The chain uses TRBV9 and TRBJ2-2; D is perhaps TRBD1 or TRBD2 (6 bases each). Trimming removed 0 bases at V and 11 bases at J, with 20 bases between. There are 16 residues in the CDR3. Germline V gene sequence: CDR1 SGDLS, CDR2 YYNGEE. The CDR3 region has the DNA TGTGCCAGCAGCGTAGGGGGGGCGGTTTTAAGGAGAGAGCTGTTTTTT. Its protein product is CASSVGGAVLRRELFF.

This chain connects TRBV7-9 to TRBJ2-3; D ambiguous. Trimming stripped 4 bases from V and 10 bases from J, with 0 bases between. The CDR3 is made up of 8 amino acids. Per germline, CDR1 SEHNR and CDR2 FQNEAQ (reference sequence). This CDR3 reads CASSSQYF. Written as DNA, the CDR3 is TGTGCCAGCAGCTCGCAGTATTTT.

The table lists this clone with many counts. The CDR3 is CASSPGTGPLYGYTF. The CDR3 bases are TGCGCCAGCAGCCCGGGGACAGGGCCACTCTATGGCTACACCTTC. V is TRBV5-1 and J is TRBJ1-2; the match to TRBD1 covers 9 bases. Germline V gene lookup returns CDR1 SGHRS and CDR2 YFSETQ. The CDR3 runs to 15 residues. Trimming took 4 bases from V and 4 from J; bases not matched to a gene: 8.

The chain has TRBV24-1 and TRBJ2-1; 7 nucleotides agree with TRBD2. The CDR3 has 18 amino acids. Trimming at V came to 2 bases and at J to 7 bases, leaving 16 bases not matched to a gene. From germline, CDR1 is KGHDR and CDR2 SFDVKD. For the CDR3, the DNA is TGTGCCACCAGTGATTCCCGCGCGGTTGGGCGGGAGAGGAATGAGCAGTTCTTC. Its translation is CATSDSRAVGRERNEQFF.

The rearrangement uses TRBV29-1 and TRBJ1-1; 12 positions agree with TRBD1. Germline CDR1 SQVTM, CDR2 ANQGSEA. CDR3 length equals 15 residues. With V trimmed by 6 bases and J by 5 bases, 10 bases remained unmatched. The CDR3 DNA reads as TGCAGCGTCTTCGGGACAGGGGGCTCATTTACTGAAGCTTTCTTT. This sequence encodes CSVFGTGGSFTEAFF.

J is TRBJ2-7 and V is TRBV11-2, with D perhaps matching TRBD1 or TRBD2 (6 bases each). Trimming left V 6 bases short and J 6 bases short, with 24 bases between. Germline V gene data show CDR1 as SGHAT and CDR2 as FQNNGV. This CDR3 is 16 amino acids long. Here the CDR3 reads CASRLGPGASLIEQYF. The CDR3 bases are TGTGCCAGCAGACTCGGACCGGGGGCGAGTCTCATCGAGCAGTACTTC.

The chain has TRBV6-2 or TRBV6-3 and TRBJ2-3, with TRBD2 identical over 8 bases. From germline, CDR1 is MNHEY and CDR2 SVGEGT. The CDR3 sequence is 15 residues long. V lost 6 bases, J lost 6 bases, and 11 bases stayed unmatched. CDR3 nucleotide sequence: TGTGCCAGCAGGCCTCCGGGAGGGGGTGTGGATACGCAGTATTTT. The encoded protein is CASRPPGGGVDTQYF.

This clone was observed a few times. The rearrangement uses TRBV30 and TRBJ1-6; D not certain. The CDR3 is 13 amino acids. With 1 base removed from V and 9 bases from J, the gap between germline ends came to 10 bases. Germline CDR1 and CDR2: GTSNPN and SVGIG (reference sequence). The CDR3 region is CAWSGVVGSPLHF. Written as DNA, the CDR3 is TGTGCCTGGAGTGGAGTAGTTGGTTCACCCCTCCACTTT. The whole variable domain, remainder taken from reference TRBV30 and TRBJ1-6, is SQTIHQWPATLVQPVGSPLSLECTVEGTSNPNLYWYRQAAGRGLQLLFYSVGIGQISSEVPQNLSASRPQDRQFILSSKKLLLSDSGFYLCAWSGVVGSPLHFGNGTRLTVT.

The V gene is TRBV9, the J gene TRBJ2-2; TRBD2 aligns across 9 bases. This CDR3 is built from 15 residues. The V gene end was trimmed by 7 bases and the J gene end by 7 bases; junction bases not matched to a gene: 11. In germline, CDR1 is SGDLS, CDR2 YYNGEE. DNA of the CDR3: TGTGCCAGCGGTCGTACGCTAGCGGGAATCGGGGAGCTGTTTTTT. Residues: CASGRTLAGIGELFF.

Concerning this clone: The junction differs from germline at one of its ends, possibly a read error. As DNA, the CDR3 is TGTGCCAGCAGTTCAAGGGGGACGAGATCCTTC. Residues: CASSSRGTRSF. The genes are TRBV28 and TRBJ1-2, with a tentative D call TRBD1 (6 bases). This CDR3 comprises 11 residues. Germline V gives CDR1 MDHEN, CDR2 SYDVKM.

The chain combines TRBV5-1 with TRBJ1-5; D unresolved. CDR1 is SGHRS, CDR2 YFSETQ, per germline. V gave up 0 bases and J gave up 6 bases, with 1 base separating them. The CDR3 is 11 residues long. The DNA of the CDR3 is TGCGCCAGCAGCTTGGGTCAGCCCCAGCATTTT. Protein sequence: CASSLGQPQHF.

This clone came up a few times. The chain combines TRBV6-2 or TRBV6-3 with TRBJ2-7, with D perhaps matching TRBD2 (6 bases). In germline, CDR1 is MNHEY, CDR2 SVGEGT. V dropped 5 bases and J dropped 3 bases, with 17 bases sitting between them. This CDR3 region has 15 residues. The CDR3 sequence is CASSPGRGEYYEQYF. DNA for the CDR3: TGTGCCAGCAGTCCCGGGCGGGGTGAGTACTACGAGCAGTACTTC.

This sequence joins TRBV3-1 (or the pseudogene TRBV3-2) and TRBJ2-3; 8 positions agree with TRBD2. The CDR3 is 16 residues long. V was pared by 4 bases and J by 3 bases, with 9 bases of the junction left unmatched. Germline V gives CDR1 LGHDT, CDR2 YNNKEL (reference sequence). CDR3 DNA sequence: TGTGCCAGCAGCCGAATGCTAGCGGGCGTTACAGATACGCAGTATTTT. It yields the protein CASSRMLAGVTDTQYF.

This clone was counted between two and nine times. V usage is TRBV10-3 and J usage is TRBJ2-7; TRBD2 matches at 13 bases. The CDR3 totals 16 residues. Germline CDR1 is ENHRY and CDR2 is SYGVKD. J lost 6 bases, V lost 4 bases, and 9 bases had no gene match. The CDR3 DNA reads TGTGCCATCAGTGGGCCCCCGGGACTAGCGGGATCCGAGCAGTACTTC. This encodes CAISGPPGLAGSEQYF.

This chain joins TRBV3-1 (or the pseudogene TRBV3-2) and TRBJ2-3; the match to TRBD2 covers 9 bases. V lost 1 base and J lost 4; bases outside the gene matches: 6. Per germline, CDR1 LGHDT and CDR2 YNNKEL (reference sequence). The CDR3 length is 16 residues. The CDR3 bases are TGTGCCAGCAGCCAAGGGGGGACTAGCCGGTCAGATACGCAGTATTTT. Its translation is CASSQGGTSRSDTQYF.

The gene calls are TRBV19 and TRBJ2-6; tentatively, D is TRBD1 (6 bases). CDR1 is LNHDA and CDR2 is SQIVND in the germline V gene (reference sequence). This CDR3 is 18 amino acids long. V gave up 5 bases and J gave up 0 bases, with 17 bases separating them. This chain's CDR3 is CASSLRQAMSSGANVLTF. CDR3 in DNA: TGTGCCAGTAGTCTGAGACAGGCTATGAGCTCTGGGGCCAACGTCCTGACTTTC.

The J gene is TRBJ1-5, the V gene TRBV28, with 7 bases identical to TRBD1. The ends lost 3 bases at V and 9 bases at J; junction bases unmatched: 8. The CDR3 covers 14 residues. Germline CDR1 reads MDHEN; CDR2 reads SYDVKM. The CDR3 sequence: CASSFRTGSWPQHF. CDR3 coding DNA: TGTGCCAGCAGTTTCAGGACAGGAAGTTGGCCCCAGCATTTT.

The chain recombines TRBV5-1 with TRBJ1-5; weak D call: TRBD1 (5 bases). The V end was cut by 0 bases, the J end by 0 bases, with 10 bases between. The germline gives CDR1 SGHRS, CDR2 YFSETQ. CDR3 length equals 16 residues. Written as DNA, the CDR3 is TGCGCCAGCAGCTTGGCCGGGGGAGATAGCAATCAGCCCCAGCATTTT. Protein: CASSLAGGDSNQPQHF.

This chain uses TRBV6-2 or TRBV6-3 with TRBJ2-3; either TRBD1 or TRBD2 may supply D (6 bases each). From germline, CDR1 is MNHEY and CDR2 SVGEGT. Deletions cut 1 base from V and 3 bases from J, with 20 bases between. The CDR3 consists of 18 residues. DNA for the CDR3: TGTGCCAGCAGTTACTTGGCTCGGGGGCGCGACATTACAGATACGCAGTATTTT. Translated: CASSYLARGRDITDTQYF.

The chain couples TRBV5-6 to TRBJ1-4; maybe TRBD1 (6 bases). Trimming took 4 bases from V and 8 from J, leaving 18 bases between them. Looked up from germline, CDR1 is SGHDT and CDR2 is YYEEEE. The CDR3 has 15 residues. The CDR3 reads CASSGRQGRYEKLFF. The CDR3 DNA reads TGTGCCAGCAGCGGGAGGCAGGGGCGCTACGAAAAACTGTTTTTT.

J is TRBJ2-7 and V is TRBV5-1; 7 positions agree with TRBD1. The CDR3 is 15 residues long. Germline CDR1 reads SGHRS; CDR2 reads YFSETQ. The J segment lost 3 bases and the V segment lost 4 bases, leaving 10 bases of the junction unmatched. CDR3 amino acids: CASSQTGQWDYEQYF. The CDR3 DNA reads as TGCGCCAGCAGCCAAACGGGACAGTGGGACTACGAGCAGTACTTC.

Comment on this clone: Other nucleotide sequences in the sample specify the same CDR3. CDR3 amino acids: CSASRGTGANVLTF. The CDR3, as DNA: TGCAGTGCTAGTCGTGGGACTGGGGCCAACGTCCTGACTTTC. This chain connects TRBV20-1 to TRBJ2-6; D unresolved. The V end lost 3 bases, the J end lost 2 bases, and 8 bases lay between the germline ends. Germline V CDR1 and CDR2: DFQATT, SNEGSKA (reference sequence). The CDR3 covers 14 residues.

The chain joins TRBV3-1 (or the pseudogene TRBV3-2) to TRBJ2-5, with D unclear. The CDR3 runs 13 residues. Trimming took off 1 base at V and 5 bases at J, with 8 bases between the two ends. Germline assignment: CDR1 LGHDT and CDR2 YNNKEL (reference sequence). The CDR3 bases are TGTGCCAGCAGCCAAGGGGCAGTCGAGACCCAGTACTTC. This encodes CASSQGAVETQYF.

CDR3 region: CATQTAGSQYF. Here the CDR3 DNA reads TGTGCCACCCAGACCGCCGGATCCCAGTACTTC. This sequence joins TRBV3-1 (or the pseudogene TRBV3-2) and TRBJ2-5; D ambiguous. The CDR3 has 11 residues. CDR1 is LGHDT and CDR2 is YNNKEL in the germline V gene (reference sequence). Trimming shortened V by 10 bases and J by 9 bases, and 15 bases separated the two germline ends.

This clone was observed a single time. The chain combines TRBV6-5 with TRBJ2-7, with D perhaps TRBD1 or TRBD2 (5 bases each). The CDR3 runs to 15 residues. V lost 0 bases and J 5 bases, leaving 14 bases between the germline ends. Germline V gene lookup returns CDR1 MNHEY and CDR2 SVGAGI. The CDR3 DNA sequence: TGTGCCAGCAGTTACTCATCGGGGCTAGGGGACGAGCAGTACTTC. Encoded protein: CASSYSSGLGDEQYF.

This clone has a count of ten or more. This rearrangement joins TRBV10-2 to TRBJ1-1, with D uncertain. This CDR3 comprises 14 residues. Germline-derived CDR1 and CDR2 are WSHSY and SAAADI. V gave up 4 bases and J gave up 3 bases, with 12 bases separating them. CDR3 DNA sequence: TGCGCCAGCAGTGGCGGTCGGGTAGACACTGAAGCTTTCTTT. Translation: CASSGGRVDTEAFF.

V and J are TRBV14 and TRBJ2-1, with 10 bases lining up with TRBD2. The CDR3 runs 22 residues. Germline lookup yields CDR1 SGHDN and CDR2 FVKESK. V was clipped by 4 bases and J by 0 bases; unmatched bases: 21. CDR3 bases: TGTGCCAGCAGCCGCCCAACGGGTTTGGCTAGCGGGAGCCTAAGCTCCTACAATGAGCAGTTCTTC. It encodes CASSRPTGLASGSLSSYNEQFF.

This clone was counted at least ten times. The rearrangement uses TRBV6-5 and TRBJ2-2, with TRBD2 matching over 10 bases. The CDR3 is made up of 15 amino acids. V gave up 8 bases and J gave up 3 bases; unmatched junction bases: 6. Germline V gives CDR1 MNHEY, CDR2 SVGAGI. Here the CDR3 DNA reads TGTGCCAGCGAAGTAGCGGGGGGACACACCGGGGAGCTGTTTTTT. It translates to CASEVAGGHTGELFF.